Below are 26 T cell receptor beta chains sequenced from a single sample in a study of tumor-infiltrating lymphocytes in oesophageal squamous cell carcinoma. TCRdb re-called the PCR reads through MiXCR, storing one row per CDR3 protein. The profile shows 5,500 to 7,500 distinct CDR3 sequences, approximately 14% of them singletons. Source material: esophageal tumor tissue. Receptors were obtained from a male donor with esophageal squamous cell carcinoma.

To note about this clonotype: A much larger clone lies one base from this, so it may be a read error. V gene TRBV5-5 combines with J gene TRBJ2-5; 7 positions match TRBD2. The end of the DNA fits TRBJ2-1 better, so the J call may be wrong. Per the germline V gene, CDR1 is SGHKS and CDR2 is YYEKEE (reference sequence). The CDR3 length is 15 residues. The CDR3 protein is CASSPAGGISYEQFF. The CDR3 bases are TGTGCCAGCAGCCCCGCCGGGGGGATATCCTACGAGCAGTTCTTC.

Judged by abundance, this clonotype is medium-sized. DNA for the CDR3: TGTGCCAGCAGCTTAAACAGAACTCCTTATAATTCACCCCTCCACTTT. Its protein is CASSLNRTPYNSPLHF. The chain uses TRBV7-8 and TRBJ1-6, with no clear D. The V gene lost 2 bases and the J gene lost 4 bases, with 12 bases spanning the gap. The CDR3 contains 16 residues. CDR1 is SGHVS and CDR2 is FQNEAQ in the germline V gene.

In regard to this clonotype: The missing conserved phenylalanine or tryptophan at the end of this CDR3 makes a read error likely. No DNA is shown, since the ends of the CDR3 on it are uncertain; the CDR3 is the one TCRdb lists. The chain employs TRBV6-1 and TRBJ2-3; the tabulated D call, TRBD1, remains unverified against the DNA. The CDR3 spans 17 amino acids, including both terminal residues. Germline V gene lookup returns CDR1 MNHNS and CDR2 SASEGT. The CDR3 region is CASSEPDRGSHGYTFGS.

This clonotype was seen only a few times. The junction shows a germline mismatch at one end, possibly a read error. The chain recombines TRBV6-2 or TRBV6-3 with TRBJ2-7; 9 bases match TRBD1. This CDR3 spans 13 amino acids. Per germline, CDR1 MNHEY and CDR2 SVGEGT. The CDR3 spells CASSGTGNSPLHF. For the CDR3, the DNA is TGTGCCAGCAGTGGGACAGGGAATTCACCCCTCCACTTC.

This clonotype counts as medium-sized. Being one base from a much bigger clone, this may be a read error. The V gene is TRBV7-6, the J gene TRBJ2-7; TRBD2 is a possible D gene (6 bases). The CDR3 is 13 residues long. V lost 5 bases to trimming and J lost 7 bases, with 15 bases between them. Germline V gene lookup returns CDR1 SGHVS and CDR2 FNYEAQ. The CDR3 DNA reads TGTGCCAGCAGCGTGGGACTTTACAATGAGCAGTACTTC. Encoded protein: CASSVGLYNEQYF.

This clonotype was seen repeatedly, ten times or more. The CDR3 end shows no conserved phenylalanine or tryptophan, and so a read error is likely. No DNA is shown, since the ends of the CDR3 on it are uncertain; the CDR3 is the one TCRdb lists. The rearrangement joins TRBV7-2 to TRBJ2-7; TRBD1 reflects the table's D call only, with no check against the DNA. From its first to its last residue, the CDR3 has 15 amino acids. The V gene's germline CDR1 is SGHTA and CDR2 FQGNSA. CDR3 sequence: CASSRDTGYGYTFGS.

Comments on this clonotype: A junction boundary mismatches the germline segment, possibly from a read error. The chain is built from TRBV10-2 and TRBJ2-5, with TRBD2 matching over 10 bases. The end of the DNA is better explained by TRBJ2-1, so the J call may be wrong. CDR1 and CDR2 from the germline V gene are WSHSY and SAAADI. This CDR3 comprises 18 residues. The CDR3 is CDSSYLPGLAWGTNEQFF. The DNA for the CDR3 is TGCGACAGCAGTTACCTACCGGGACTAGCGTGGGGAACCAATGAGCAGTTCTTC.

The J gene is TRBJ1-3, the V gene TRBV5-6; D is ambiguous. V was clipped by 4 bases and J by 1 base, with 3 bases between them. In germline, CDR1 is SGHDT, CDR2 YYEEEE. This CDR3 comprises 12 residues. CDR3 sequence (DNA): TGTGCCAGCAGCGGTTCTGGAAACACCATATATTTT. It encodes CASSGSGNTIYF.

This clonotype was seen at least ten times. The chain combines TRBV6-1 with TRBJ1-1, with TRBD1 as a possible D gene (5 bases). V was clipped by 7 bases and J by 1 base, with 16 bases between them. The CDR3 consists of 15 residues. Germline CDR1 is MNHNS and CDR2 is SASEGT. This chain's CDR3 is CASTTLLGGNTEAFF. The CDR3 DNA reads TGTGCCAGCACAACCCTATTGGGGGGGAACACTGAAGCTTTCTTT.

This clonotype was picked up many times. CDR3 in amino acids: CATSDPGRQTQYF. In nucleotides, the CDR3 is TGTGCCACCAGTGATCCGGGGCGGCAGACCCAGTACTTC. This sequence joins TRBV24-1 and TRBJ2-5; D tentatively reads TRBD1 or TRBD2 (5 bases each). The CDR3 contains 13 residues. Between the trimmed V and J ends, which lost 3 bases and 6 bases, there was a span of 10 bases. The germline V gene encodes CDR1 KGHDR and CDR2 SFDVKD.

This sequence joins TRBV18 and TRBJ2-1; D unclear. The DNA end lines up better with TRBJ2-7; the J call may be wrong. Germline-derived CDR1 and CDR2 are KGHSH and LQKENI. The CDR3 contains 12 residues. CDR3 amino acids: CASSVGIYEQYF. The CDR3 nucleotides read TGTGCCAGCTCTGTTGGGATCTACGAGCAGTACTTC.

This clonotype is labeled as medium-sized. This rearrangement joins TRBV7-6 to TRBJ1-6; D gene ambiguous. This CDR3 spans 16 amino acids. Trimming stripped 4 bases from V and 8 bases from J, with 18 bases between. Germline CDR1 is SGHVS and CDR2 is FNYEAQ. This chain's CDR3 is CASSSDPGPGDSPLHF. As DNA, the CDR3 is TGTGCCAGCAGCTCCGACCCTGGCCCGGGCGATTCACCCCTCCACTTT.

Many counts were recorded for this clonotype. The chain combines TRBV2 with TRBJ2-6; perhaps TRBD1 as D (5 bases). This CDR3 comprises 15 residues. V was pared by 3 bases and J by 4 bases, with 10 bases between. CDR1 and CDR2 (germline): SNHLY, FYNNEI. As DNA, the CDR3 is TGTGCCAGCAGTGAGACAGCGACCGGGGCCAACGTCCTGACTTTC. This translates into CASSETATGANVLTF.

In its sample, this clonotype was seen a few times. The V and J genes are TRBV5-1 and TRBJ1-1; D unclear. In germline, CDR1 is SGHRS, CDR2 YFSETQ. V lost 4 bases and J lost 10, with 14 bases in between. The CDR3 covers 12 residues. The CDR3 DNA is TGCGCCAGCAGCCCACTGGGGTTTAGAGCTTTCTTT. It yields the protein CASSPLGFRAFF.

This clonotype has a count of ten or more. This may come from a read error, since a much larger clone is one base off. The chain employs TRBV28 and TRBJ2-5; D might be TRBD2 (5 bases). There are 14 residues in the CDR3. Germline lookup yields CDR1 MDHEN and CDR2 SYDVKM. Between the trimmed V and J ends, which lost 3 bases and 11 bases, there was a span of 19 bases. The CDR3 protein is CASSLRADYNEQYF. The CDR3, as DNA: TGTGCCAGCAGTTTGAGGGCAGACTACAATGAGCAGTACTTC.

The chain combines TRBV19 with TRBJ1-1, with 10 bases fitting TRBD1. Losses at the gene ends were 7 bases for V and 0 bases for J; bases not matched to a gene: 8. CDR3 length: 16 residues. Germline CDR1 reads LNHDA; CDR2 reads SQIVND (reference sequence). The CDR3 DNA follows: TGTGCCAGTAAAGTCCCGGGACAGGGGATGAACACTGAAGCTTTCTTT. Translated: CASKVPGQGMNTEAFF.

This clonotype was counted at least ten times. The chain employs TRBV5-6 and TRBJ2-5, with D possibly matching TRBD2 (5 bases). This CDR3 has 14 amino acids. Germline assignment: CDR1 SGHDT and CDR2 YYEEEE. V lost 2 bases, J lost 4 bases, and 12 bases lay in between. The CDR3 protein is CASSFTAEGETQYF. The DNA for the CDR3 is TGTGCCAGCAGCTTCACAGCAGAGGGAGAGACCCAGTACTTC.

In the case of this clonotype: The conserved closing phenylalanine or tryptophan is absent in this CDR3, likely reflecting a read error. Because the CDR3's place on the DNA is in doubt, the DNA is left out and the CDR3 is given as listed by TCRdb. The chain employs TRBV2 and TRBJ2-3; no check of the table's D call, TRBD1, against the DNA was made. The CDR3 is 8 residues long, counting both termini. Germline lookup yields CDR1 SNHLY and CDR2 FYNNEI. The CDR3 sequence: CASLSRLS.

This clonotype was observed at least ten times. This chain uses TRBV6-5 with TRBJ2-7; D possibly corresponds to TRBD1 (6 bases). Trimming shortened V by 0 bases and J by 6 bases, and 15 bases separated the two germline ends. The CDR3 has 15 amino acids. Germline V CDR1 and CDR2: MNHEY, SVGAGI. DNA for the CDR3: TGTGCCAGCAGTTACTCGCGGTTTGGGGGCCTCGAGCAGTACTTC. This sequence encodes CASSYSRFGGLEQYF.

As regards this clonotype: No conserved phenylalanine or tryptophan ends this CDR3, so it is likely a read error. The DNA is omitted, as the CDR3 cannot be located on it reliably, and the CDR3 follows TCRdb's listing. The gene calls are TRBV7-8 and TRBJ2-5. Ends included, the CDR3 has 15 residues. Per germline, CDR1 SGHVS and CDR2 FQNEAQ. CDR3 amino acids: CASSLVAGYEQYFGN.

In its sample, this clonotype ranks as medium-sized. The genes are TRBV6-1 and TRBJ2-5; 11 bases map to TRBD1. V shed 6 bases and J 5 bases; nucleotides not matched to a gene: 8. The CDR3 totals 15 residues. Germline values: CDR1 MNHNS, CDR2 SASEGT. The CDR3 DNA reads TGTGCCAGCAGCTCGGACAGGGGGCTCTATGAGACCCAGTACTTC. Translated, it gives CASSSDRGLYETQYF.

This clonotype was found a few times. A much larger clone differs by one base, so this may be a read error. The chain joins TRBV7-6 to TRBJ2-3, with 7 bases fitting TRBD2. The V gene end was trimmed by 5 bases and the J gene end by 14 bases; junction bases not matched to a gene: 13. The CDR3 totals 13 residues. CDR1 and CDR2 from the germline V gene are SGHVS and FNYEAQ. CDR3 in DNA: TGTGCCAGCAGCAGCGGGGCCACCGGGGAGCTGTATTTT. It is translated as CASSSGATGELYF.

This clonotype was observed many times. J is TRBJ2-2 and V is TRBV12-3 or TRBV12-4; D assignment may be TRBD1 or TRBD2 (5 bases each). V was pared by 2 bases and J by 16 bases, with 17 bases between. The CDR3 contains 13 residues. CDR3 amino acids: CASSLHRDGKQFF. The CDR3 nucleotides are TGTGCCAGCAGTTTACACCGGGACGGAAAGCAGTTTTTT.

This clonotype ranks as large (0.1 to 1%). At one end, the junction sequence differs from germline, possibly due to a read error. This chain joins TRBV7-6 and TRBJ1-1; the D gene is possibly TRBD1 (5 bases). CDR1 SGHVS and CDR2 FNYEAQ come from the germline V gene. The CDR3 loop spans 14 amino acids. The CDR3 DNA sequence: TGTGCCAGCAGCTTGCGGGGGGTGAAGACTGAAGCTTTCTTT. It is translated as CASSLRGVKTEAFF.

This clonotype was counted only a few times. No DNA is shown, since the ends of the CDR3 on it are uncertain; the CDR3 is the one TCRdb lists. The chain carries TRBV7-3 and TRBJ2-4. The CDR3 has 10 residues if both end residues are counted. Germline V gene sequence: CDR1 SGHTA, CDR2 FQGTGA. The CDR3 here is CAIRELHLRF.

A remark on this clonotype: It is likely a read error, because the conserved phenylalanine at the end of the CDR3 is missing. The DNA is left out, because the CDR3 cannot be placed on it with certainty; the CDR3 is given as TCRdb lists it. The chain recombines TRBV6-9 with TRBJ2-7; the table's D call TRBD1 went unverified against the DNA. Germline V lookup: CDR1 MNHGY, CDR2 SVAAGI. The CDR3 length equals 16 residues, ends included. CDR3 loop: CASKQTGANYGYTFGS.